These T cell receptor beta chains were read from a single sample in a study of cytomegalovirus exposure and HLA in healthy donors. Using immunoSEQ multiplex PCR, the repertoire was profiled, and TCRdb retains in-frame clones only, with some absent. The sample lists approximately 72,000 clones; about 78% were seen once. Source material: PBMCs. The receptors shown here come from a male donor in good health and CMV-seropositive. The CDR3 runs from the conserved cysteine through the conserved F or W. The D gene is left open where the match is weak. Where a row states a size, it is once, few, many or the class of an expanded clone; other rows omit it.

size	V	J	D	CDR3	DNA
few	TRBV7-9	TRBJ1-1	.	CASSPHDRFTEAFF	TGTGCCAGCAGCCCCCACGACAGATTCACTGAAGCTTTCTTT
.	TRBV4-1	TRBJ2-7	.	CASSLRLSSYEQYF	TGCGCCAGCAGCCTCCGACTGAGCTCCTACGAGCAGTACTTC
.	TRBV12-5	TRBJ2-7	.	CASGFHDRIAYEQYF	TGTGCTAGTGGTTTCCACGACAGAATTGCCTACGAGCAGTACTTC
.	TRBV6-1	TRBJ2-5	.	CASSELQGEQYF	TGTGCCAGCAGTGAGTTACAGGGAGAGCAGTACTTC
.	TRBV12-5	TRBJ2-7	TRBD2	CASGLSLSGGAPCEQYF	TGTGCTAGTGGTTTGTCCCTTAGCGGGGGGGCCCCTTGCGAGCAGTACTTC
.	TRBV10-3	TRBJ2-1	.	CATGRRGGGNSYNEQFF	TGTGCCACAGGCCGCAGGGGAGGGGGAAACTCCTACAATGAGCAGTTCTTC
.	TRBV30	TRBJ1-2	.	CAWRATGSKGGYTF	TGTGCCTGGAGGGCTACCGGGTCCAAAGGCGGCTACACCTTC
.	TRBV2	TRBJ1-1	.	CATRASMNTEAFF	TGTGCCACGAGGGCCAGCATGAACACTGAAGCTTTCTTT
.	TRBV19	TRBJ2-5	.	CASSVQGGQETQYF	TGTGCCAGTAGCGTACAGGGAGGGCAAGAGACCCAGTACTTC
.	TRBV2	TRBJ2-7	.	CASRPSVYEQYF	TGTGCCAGCCGCCCGTCGGTCTACGAGCAGTACTTC
once	TRBV11-2	TRBJ2-5	.	CASTLRDFYQETQYF	TGTGCCAGTACCTTGAGGGATTTTTACCAAGAGACCCAGTACTTC
.	TRBV12-5	TRBJ2-1	TRBD1	CASGLTGGSYNEQFF	TGTGCTAGTGGTTTGACAGGGGGCTCCTACAATGAGCAGTTCTTC
.	TRBV29-1	TRBJ2-5	.	CSVAPGDSLTGEQYF	TGCAGCGTTGCTCCGGGGGACAGTCTAACGGGGGAGCAGTACTTC
.	TRBV5-8	TRBJ2-5	TRBD2	CASSLALAVGRETQYF	TGTGCCAGCAGCTTGGCGTTAGCGGTCGGGAGGGAGACCCAGTACTTC
few	TRBV5-1	TRBJ1-1	TRBD1	CASSPGTGREAFF	TGCGCCAGCAGCCCCGGGACAGGGCGTGAAGCTTTCTTT
.	TRBV5-1	TRBJ2-1	TRBD2	CASSLATSGSPLNEQFF	TGCGCCAGCAGCTTGGCGACTAGCGGGAGCCCCCTAAATGAGCAGTTCTTC
.	TRBV7-2	TRBJ2-7	.	CASSLGGRVGYEQYF	TGTGCCAGCAGCTTAGGTGGCAGGGTGGGGTACGAGCAGTACTTC
.	TRBV6-1	TRBJ2-7	TRBD2	CATQGASGSSYEQYF	TGTGCCACTCAGGGGGCTAGCGGGAGCTCCTACGAGCAGTACTTC
once	TRBV5-5	TRBJ2-7	.	CASSLTVYEQYF	TGTGCCAGCAGCCTGACAGTATACGAGCAGTACTTC
.	TRBV7-6	TRBJ2-3	.	CASSKQSSTDTQYF	TGTGCCAGCAGCAAACAGAGTTCCACAGATACGCAGTATTTT
.	TRBV6-5	TRBJ2-5	TRBD2	CASSYPASGVKTQYF	TGTGCCAGCAGTTACCCGGCCAGCGGGGTCAAGACCCAGTACTTC
few	TRBV19	TRBJ1-5	.	CASRTLNRENQPQHF	TGTGCCAGTAGAACCCTGAACAGGGAGAATCAGCCCCAGCATTTT
.	TRBV7-2	TRBJ1-2	.	CASSLDHQGGLGGYTF	TGTGCCAGCAGCTTAGATCACCAGGGTGGTTTAGGTGGCTACACCTTC
.	TRBV6-1	TRBJ2-1	TRBD2	CASESGGSNEQFF	TGTGCCAGCGAGAGCGGGGGGAGCAATGAGCAGTTCTTC
few	TRBV6-5	TRBJ2-7	.	CASSQEAAASYEQYF	TGTGCCAGCAGTCAGGAGGCAGCGGCTTCCTACGAGCAGTACTTC
.	TRBV27	TRBJ2-1	.	CASSSLLQGWLVRGYNEQFF	TGTGCCAGCAGTTCTCTCTTACAGGGCTGGCTGGTCCGGGGCTACAATGAGCAGTTCTTC
.	TRBV7-9	TRBJ2-2	TRBD2	CASRNTRLAANTGELFF	TGTGCCAGCAGAAACACCCGGCTAGCGGCAAACACCGGGGAGCTGTTTTTT